The entry below gives a single TCR beta chain sequence along with its context. Per germline, CDR1 MNHEY and CDR2 SVGAGI. This CDR3 contains 15 residues. Trimming removed 5 bases at V and 7 bases at J, with 20 bases between. PCR was performed using 60 Vbeta and 13 Jbeta primers. Only in-frame clones appear in the TCRdb table, and some are missing; sequencing was by immunoSEQ multiplex PCR. The data hold around 200,000 clones, with approximately 78% observed a single time. The data were obtained in a study of cytomegalovirus exposure and HLA in healthy donors. The sequencing sample was made of PBMCs. V and J are TRBV6-5 and TRBJ1-1; D may be TRBD1 (5 bases). This clonotype was obtained from a woman younger than 30 in good health and CMV-seronegative. The CDR3 DNA sequence: TGTGCCAGCAGTCGGTTTTTGACAGTACGAGATGAAGCTTTCTTT. This codes for CASSRFLTVRDEAFF.